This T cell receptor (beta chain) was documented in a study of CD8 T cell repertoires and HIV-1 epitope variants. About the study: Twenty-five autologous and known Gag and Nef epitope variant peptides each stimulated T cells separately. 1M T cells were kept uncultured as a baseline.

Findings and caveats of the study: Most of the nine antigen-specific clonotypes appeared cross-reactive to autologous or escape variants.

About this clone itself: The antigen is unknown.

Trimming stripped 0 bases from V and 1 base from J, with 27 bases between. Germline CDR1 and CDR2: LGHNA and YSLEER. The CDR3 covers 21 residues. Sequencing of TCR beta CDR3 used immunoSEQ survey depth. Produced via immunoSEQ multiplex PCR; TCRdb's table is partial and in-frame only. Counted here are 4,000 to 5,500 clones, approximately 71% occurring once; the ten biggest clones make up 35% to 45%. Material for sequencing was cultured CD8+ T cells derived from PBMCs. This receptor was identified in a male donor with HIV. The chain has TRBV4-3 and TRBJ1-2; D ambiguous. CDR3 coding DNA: TGCGCCAGCAGCCAAGAAAGCCCGTTGGACCAGCAAACATTCCATAACTATGGCTACACCTTC. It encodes CASSQESPLDQQTFHNYGYTF.